A single TCR beta chain is shown here with its context. Only in-frame clones appear in the TCRdb table, and some are missing; sequencing was by immunoSEQ multiplex PCR. The data show 40,000 to 50,000 clones, with approximately 94% seen just once and roughly a quarter held by the top ten. The record originates from a study of control samples from healthy donors and cancer patients. There are 12 residues in the CDR3. Deletions cut 1 base from V and 8 bases from J, with 8 bases between. V gene TRBV12-3 or TRBV12-4 combines with J gene TRBJ1-2, with D tentatively TRBD1 (5 bases). The source material was blood. This clonotype was sampled from a man aged 55-75 years in good health. CDR3 sequence reads: CASSLDRSGYTF. The CDR3 DNA reads TGTGCCAGCAGTTTAGACAGGAGCGGCTACACCTTC.